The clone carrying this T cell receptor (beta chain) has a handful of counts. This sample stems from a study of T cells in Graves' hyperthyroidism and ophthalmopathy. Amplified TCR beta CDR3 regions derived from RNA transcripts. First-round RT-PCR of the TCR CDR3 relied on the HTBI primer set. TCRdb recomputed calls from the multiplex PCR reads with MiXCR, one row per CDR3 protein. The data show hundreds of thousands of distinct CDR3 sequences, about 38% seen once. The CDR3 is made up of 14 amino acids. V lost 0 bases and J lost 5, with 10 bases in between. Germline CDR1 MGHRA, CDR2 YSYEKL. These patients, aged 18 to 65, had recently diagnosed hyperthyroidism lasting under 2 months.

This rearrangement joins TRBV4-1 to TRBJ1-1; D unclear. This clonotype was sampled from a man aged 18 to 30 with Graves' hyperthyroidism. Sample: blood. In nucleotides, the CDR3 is TGCGCCAGCAGCCAAGAGATGGGGTATACTGAAGCTTTCTTT. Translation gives CASSQEMGYTEAFF.